The TCR beta chain described here comes from a study of shared T cell receptors in the human thymus. TCRdb's copy holds only in-frame clones and misses some; the assay was immunoSEQ multiplex PCR. The sample gives approximately 730,000 clones, 75% to 90% of which show up once; more than 0.008% is in the top ten. This clone appeared a single time. Trimming shortened V by 2 bases and J by 11 bases, and 21 bases separated the two germline ends. CDR3 length: 15 residues. Germline V gives CDR1 MNHEY, CDR2 SMNVEV (reference sequence). This sample was also put to use in a study of human thymus T cells. That investigation notes: All donors were healthy Finnish infants who were undergoing corrective surgery to treat congenital heart defects. Resections removed during corrective heart surgery provided the thymus tissue used. The authors found apparently biased V and J gene usage in thymic and blood repertoires. Unrelated people showed highly overlapping thymic repertoires, related research reported.

This sequence was found in a girl under three years old with a congenital heart defect. The J gene is TRBJ2-5, the V gene TRBV27; possible D gene TRBD1, 8 bases. Sequencing was carried out using thymocytes. The CDR3 protein is CASSLTGRDRREQYF. CDR3 nucleotides: TGTGCCAGCAGTTTAACGGGGAGGGACAGGCGTGAGCAGTACTTC.